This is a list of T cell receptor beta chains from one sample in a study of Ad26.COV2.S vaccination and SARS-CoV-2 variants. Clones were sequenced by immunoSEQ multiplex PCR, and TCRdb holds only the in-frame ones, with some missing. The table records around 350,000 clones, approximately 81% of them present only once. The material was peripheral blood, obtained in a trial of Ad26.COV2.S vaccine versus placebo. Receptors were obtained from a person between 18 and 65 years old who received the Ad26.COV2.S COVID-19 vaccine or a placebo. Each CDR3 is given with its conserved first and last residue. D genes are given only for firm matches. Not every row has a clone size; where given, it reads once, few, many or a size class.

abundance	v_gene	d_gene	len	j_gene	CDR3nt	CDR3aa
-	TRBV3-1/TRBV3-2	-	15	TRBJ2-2	TGTGCCAGCAGCCAAGAGGACAGGAACACCGGGGAGCTGTTTTTT	CASSQEDRNTGELFF
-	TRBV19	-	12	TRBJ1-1	TGTGCCAGTACAGCGATGAACACTGAAGCTTTCTTT	CASTAMNTEAFF
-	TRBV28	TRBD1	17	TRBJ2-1	TGTGCCAGCAGTCCACCCGGGACAGGGGGCCTTTTGGGTGAGCAGTTCTTC	CASSPPGTGGLLGEQFF
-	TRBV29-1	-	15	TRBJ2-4	TGCAGCGTTGAAAGGCGTAGTGGCGCCAAAAACATTCAGTACTTC	CSVERRSGAKNIQYF
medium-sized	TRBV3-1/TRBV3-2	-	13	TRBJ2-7	TGTGCCAGCAGCCCGGCCGTTTCCTACGAGCAGTACTTC	CASSPAVSYEQYF
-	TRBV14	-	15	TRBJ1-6	TGTGCCAGCAGCCCGTACAGGGTGGCCAATTCACCCCTCCACTTT	CASSPYRVANSPLHF
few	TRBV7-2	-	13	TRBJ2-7	TGTGCCAGCAGCATCCGGGACTTGGGCGAGCAGTACTTC	CASSIRDLGEQYF
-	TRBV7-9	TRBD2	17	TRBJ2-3	TGTGCCAGCAGCGCACCCGGGACTAGCGGGAGCACAGATACGCAGTATTTT	CASSAPGTSGSTDTQYF
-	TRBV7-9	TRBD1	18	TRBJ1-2	TGTGCCAGCAGCTTAGTGTGGCCCCAAGGGCAGGGGGCGGATGGCTACACCTTC	CASSLVWPQGQGADGYTF
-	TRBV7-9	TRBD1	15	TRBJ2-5	TGTGCCAGCAGCTTAATTCAGGGGGCGAAAGAGACCCAGTACTTC	CASSLIQGAKETQYF
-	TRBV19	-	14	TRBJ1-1	TGTGCTACTGGCGACATATCAATGAACACTGAAGCTTTCTTT	CATGDISMNTEAFF
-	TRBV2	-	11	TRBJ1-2	TGTGCCAGCAGGGGGGACTATGGCTACACCTTC	CASRGDYGYTF
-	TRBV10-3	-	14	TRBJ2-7	TGTGCCATCAGTGAGAGGGCGTATTCAGACGAGCAGTACTTC	CAISERAYSDEQYF
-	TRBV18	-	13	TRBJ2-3	TGTGCCAGCTCACCTCCAATCACAGATACGCAGTATTTT	CASSPPITDTQYF
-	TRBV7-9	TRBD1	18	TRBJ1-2	TGTGCCAGCAGCATCGACGGGACAGCCATCAGCACGCCTGGTGGCTACACCTTC	CASSIDGTAISTPGGYTF
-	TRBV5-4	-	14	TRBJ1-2	TGTGCCAGCAGCTTACATGACGCTAACTATGGCTACACCTTC	CASSLHDANYGYTF
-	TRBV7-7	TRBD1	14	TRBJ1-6	TGTGCTAGCAACCCGGGACAGCCTAATTCACCCCTCCACTTT	CASNPGQPNSPLHF
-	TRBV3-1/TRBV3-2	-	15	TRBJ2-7	TGTGCCAGCAGCCAAGATTCGAGGCGTGCCTACGAGCAGTACTTC	CASSQDSRRAYEQYF
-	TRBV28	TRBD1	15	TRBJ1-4	TGTGCCAGCAGTTCCCGACAGGGGGCGCGAGAAAAACTGTTTTTT	CASSSRQGAREKLFF
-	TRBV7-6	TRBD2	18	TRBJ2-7	TGTGCCAGCAGCCCGGGGACTAGCGGGCCCCTTTCCCGCTACGAGCAGTACTTC	CASSPGTSGPLSRYEQYF
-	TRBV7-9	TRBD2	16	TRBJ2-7	TGTGCCAGCAGTCCTCTAGCGGGAGGGCCGATGTACGAGCAGTACTTC	CASSPLAGGPMYEQYF
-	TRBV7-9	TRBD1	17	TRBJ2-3	TGTGCCAGCAGCGAACGGGGTTTTGACAGGGGGTTAGATACGCAGTATTTT	CASSERGFDRGLDTQYF
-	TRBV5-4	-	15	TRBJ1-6	TGTGCCAGCAGCCAAAAGACAGGTCAGAATTCACCCCTCCACTTT	CASSQKTGQNSPLHF
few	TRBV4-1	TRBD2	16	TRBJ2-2	TGCGCCAGCAGCCAAGGACTAGCGGCCGGCACCGGGGAGCTGTTTTTT	CASSQGLAAGTGELFF